This is a list of T cell receptor beta chains from one sample in a study of cytomegalovirus exposure and HLA in healthy donors. The repertoire was sequenced with immunoSEQ multiplex PCR; TCRdb's copy has only in-frame clones and lacks some. The table shows 85,000 to 95,000 clones, with about 96% occurring only once. Sequencing input: PBMCs. These receptors were obtained from a man younger than 35 in good health and CMV-seronegative. CDR3s include the opening cysteine and the closing phenylalanine or tryptophan. The listing skips clone size in some rows; elsewhere it reads once, few, many or a size class.

v_gene: TRBV6-4; abundance: -; CDR3aa: CASSASNGGGELFF
v_gene: TRBV6-5; abundance: -; CDR3aa: CASSPTGGLNQPQHF
v_gene: TRBV6-1; abundance: -; CDR3aa: CASSQQDRSYNEQFF
v_gene: TRBV11-3; abundance: -; CDR3aa: CASSPGTLQKETQYF
v_gene: TRBV7-2; abundance: -; CDR3aa: CASSLHLRASSTDTQYF
v_gene: TRBV6-4; abundance: -; CDR3aa: CASSRSFSGRESYNEQFF
v_gene: TRBV5-4; abundance: -; CDR3aa: CASSIDSNTEAFF
v_gene: TRBV9; abundance: -; CDR3aa: CASSGPGDRERPDYGYTF
v_gene: TRBV5-4; abundance: -; CDR3aa: CASSLTGGSYNEQFF
v_gene: TRBV10-3; abundance: -; CDR3aa: CAPGTGGGDEQFF
v_gene: TRBV5-8; abundance: -; CDR3aa: CASSLVTVEAFF
v_gene: TRBV27; abundance: -; CDR3aa: CASSLAESYEQYF
v_gene: TRBV19; abundance: -; CDR3aa: CASLRRGELTQHF
v_gene: TRBV19; abundance: once; CDR3aa: CASSARLGTALSTDTQYF
v_gene: TRBV7-2; abundance: -; CDR3aa: CASSTGLAGAFGNTIYF
v_gene: TRBV7-2; abundance: -; CDR3aa: CASSFLSAGGAEAFF
v_gene: TRBV27; abundance: -; CDR3aa: CASHRTGSYYEQYF
v_gene: TRBV6-5; abundance: -; CDR3aa: CASSYSGGSSYNEQFF
v_gene: TRBV6-5; abundance: -; CDR3aa: CATQTGESNYGYTF
v_gene: TRBV28; abundance: -; CDR3aa: CASRSTGTSVEQYF
v_gene: TRBV2; abundance: -; CDR3aa: CASRGQGGNQPQHF
v_gene: TRBV7-2; abundance: -; CDR3aa: CASSLAGGTYGYTF
v_gene: TRBV7-3; abundance: -; CDR3aa: CASSLLADDTDTQYF
v_gene: TRBV19; abundance: -; CDR3aa: CASSIAGRGTGELFF
v_gene: TRBV7-9; abundance: -; CDR3aa: CASSQWYRETDTQYF
v_gene: TRBV7-6; abundance: -; CDR3aa: CASSLAFRQKPSGNTIYF
v_gene: TRBV9; abundance: -; CDR3aa: CASSSYRGLGEKLFF
v_gene: TRBV14; abundance: once; CDR3aa: CASSQDNAVYWGGRHYNEQFF
v_gene: TRBV9; abundance: -; CDR3aa: CASSVAGVDTEAFF
v_gene: TRBV18; abundance: -; CDR3aa: CASSPVATYEQYF
v_gene: TRBV28; abundance: -; CDR3aa: CAHALRDRGQAEHPFAYNEQFF
v_gene: TRBV28; abundance: -; CDR3aa: CASSPQPAGSGWNEQFF
v_gene: TRBV10-2; abundance: once; CDR3aa: CASSDPSLGGGQPQHF
v_gene: TRBV5-1; abundance: -; CDR3aa: CAGGLAGNTGELFF
v_gene: TRBV7-3; abundance: few; CDR3aa: CASSLISGPDRDTQYF
v_gene: TRBV5-1; abundance: -; CDR3aa: CASSLWPSTDTQYF
v_gene: TRBV6-1; abundance: -; CDR3aa: CASSEFGGGIQPQHF
v_gene: TRBV2; abundance: -; CDR3aa: CASRGQGAVNEKLFF
v_gene: TRBV14; abundance: -; CDR3aa: CASSQSGLTYEQYF
v_gene: TRBV11-2; abundance: -; CDR3aa: CASSLGIVAHGYTF
v_gene: TRBV14; abundance: -; CDR3aa: CASSQGARGWTQYF
v_gene: TRBV2; abundance: -; CDR3aa: CASSGFRGTAYNEQFF